These 27 T cell receptor beta chains came from one sample sequenced in a study of blood T cell repertoires in COVID-19. Profiled with immunoSEQ multiplex PCR; TCRdb holds only in-frame clones, not every one. The sample gives about 44,000 clones, approximately 86% of which show up once; around 4.2% is in the top ten. The sample comprised peripheral blood. The receptors derive from an older woman with acute or convalescent COVID-19.

This clone was seen only a few times. This chain uses TRBV28 with TRBJ1-5; no clear D gene. Germline V gene lookup returns CDR1 MDHEN and CDR2 SYDVKM. The CDR3 extends over 12 amino acids. V was clipped by 4 bases and J by 7 bases, with 8 bases between them. Here the CDR3 DNA reads TGTGCCAGCAGTTCATCCCCACAGCCCCAGCATTTT. Its translation is CASSSSPQPQHF.

V gene TRBV2 combines with J gene TRBJ2-4, with D possibly matching TRBD2 (6 bases). The CDR3 consists of 15 residues. Deletions cut 8 bases from V and 8 bases from J, with 22 bases between. Germline assignment: CDR1 SNHLY and CDR2 FYNNEI. The CDR3 coding sequence is TGTGCCAGCCCAGGGCGGGGACCGGATGGGGACATTCAGTACTTC. This translates into CASPGRGPDGDIQYF.

Notes on this clone: This same CDR3 is encoded by further DNA sequences in the sample. The chain employs TRBV19 and TRBJ1-5, with 9 bases identical to TRBD1. CDR1 and CDR2 from the germline V gene are LNHDA and SQIVND (reference sequence). J lost 2 bases, V lost 5 bases, and 4 bases had no gene match. The CDR3 has 15 amino acids. The CDR3 here is CASSLRDRGNQPQHF. CDR3 in DNA: TGTGCCAGTAGTCTCCGGGACAGGGGCAATCAGCCCCAGCATTTT. Based on the CDR3 plus reference TRBV19 and TRBJ1-5, the full variable domain is DGGITQSPKYLFRKEGQNVTLSCEQNLNHDAMYWYRQDPGQGLRLIYYSQIVNDFQKGDIAEGYSVSREKKESFPLTVTSAQKNPTAFYLCASSLRDRGNQPQHFGDGTRLSIL.

This clone came up a few times. The chain uses TRBV5-5 and TRBJ2-7, with D tentatively TRBD1 (6 bases). The V end was cut by 7 bases, the J end by 1 base, with 12 bases between. Germline V gene sequence: CDR1 SGHKS, CDR2 YYEKEE (reference sequence). The CDR3 totals 13 residues. In DNA, the CDR3 is TGTGCCAGCTCCGAGGGGGAATCCTACGAGCAGTACTTC. It yields the protein CASSEGESYEQYF.

The V call is TRBV9, the J call TRBJ1-4, with 7 bases matching TRBD1. V shed 0 bases, J shed 7 bases, and the junction held 6 bases outside the gene matches. Germline V CDR1 and CDR2: SGDLS, YYNGEE. The CDR3 is 15 residues long. CDR3 coding DNA: TGTGCCAGCAGCGTAGAGAGGGGGCTGGGTGAAAAACTGTTTTTT. This codes for CASSVERGLGEKLFF.

The rearrangement uses TRBV29-1 and TRBJ2-1; D not resolved. Per the germline V gene, CDR1 is SQVTM and CDR2 is ANQGSEA. Trimming took off 3 bases at V and 6 bases at J, with 9 bases between the two ends. The CDR3 length is 12 residues. The CDR3 region has the DNA TGCAGCGTTGATGGTTTCGGCAATGAGCAGTTCTTC. This sequence encodes CSVDGFGNEQFF.

This chain connects TRBV30 to TRBJ2-1, with D maybe TRBD1 (6 bases). The CDR3 is made up of 12 amino acids. Germline V gene sequence: CDR1 GTSNPN, CDR2 SVGIG (reference sequence). V lost 3 bases, J lost 4 bases, and 7 bases lay in between. The CDR3 DNA sequence: TGTGCCTGGAGGGACAGTTACAATGAGCAGTTCTTC. Its translation is CAWRDSYNEQFF.

This chain joins TRBV27 and TRBJ1-2; the D gene is possibly TRBD1 (6 bases). The V end lost 4 bases, the J end lost 8 bases, and 23 bases lay between the germline ends. The germline CDR1 and CDR2 sequences are MNHEY and SMNVEV (reference sequence). This CDR3 has 16 amino acids. The CDR3 sequence: CASSSQWRGGLWGYTF. CDR3 nucleotides: TGTGCCAGCAGTTCGCAGTGGAGAGGGGGTTTGTGGGGCTACACCTTC.

The V gene is TRBV9, the J gene TRBJ1-3, with a weak D call TRBD1 (5 bases). V was shortened by 1 base and J by 3 bases, with 11 bases between the two germline ends. CDR1 is SGDLS and CDR2 is YYNGEE in the germline V gene. The CDR3 consists of 15 residues. CDR3 bases: TGTGCCAGCAGCGTACATTGGGGGGGTGGAAACACCATATATTTT. The encoded protein is CASSVHWGGGNTIYF.

The chain joins TRBV2 to TRBJ1-4; D uncertain. The V end was cut by 1 base, the J end by 7 bases, with 10 bases between. Germline loops: CDR1 SNHLY, CDR2 FYNNEI. The CDR3 runs to 14 residues. The CDR3 loop is CASSEGQLIEKLFF. CDR3 bases: TGTGCCAGCAGTGAAGGGCAGTTGATTGAAAAACTGTTTTTT. Looking up the rest from reference TRBV2 and TRBJ1-4 gives the full variable domain: EPEVTQTPSHQVTQMGQEVILRCVPISNHLYFYWYRQILGQKVEFLVSFYNNEISEKSEIFDDQFSVERPDGSNFTLKIRSTKLEDSAMYFCASSEGQLIEKLFFGSGTQLSVL.

This chain connects TRBV11-3 to TRBJ1-2; a possible D gene is TRBD1 (6 bases). The V end lost 5 bases, the J end lost 2 bases, and 9 bases lay between the germline ends. CDR1 and CDR2 from the germline V gene are SGHNT and YENEEA. The CDR3 extends over 13 amino acids. CDR3 sequence: CASSPDSNYGYTF. The CDR3 DNA reads TGTGCCAGCAGCCCGGACAGCAACTATGGCTACACCTTC.

This clone was detected only a few times. The CDR3 DNA sequence: TGTGCCAGCAGCCAAGAGCGGGGAGCGGCCCATGAGCAGTTCTTC. Translating gives CASSQERGAAHEQFF. The V and J genes are TRBV4-2 and TRBJ2-1, with D possibly matching TRBD2 (6 bases). Germline CDR1 and CDR2: LGHNA and YNFKEQ. Trimming took off 0 bases at V and 8 bases at J, with 14 bases between the two ends. This CDR3 has 15 amino acids.

The chain is built from TRBV19 and TRBJ2-5; TRBD2 might be the D (7 bases). The CDR3 sequence is 14 residues long. Trimming took 10 bases from V and 4 from J, leaving 19 bases between them. The V gene's germline CDR1 is LNHDA and CDR2 SQIVND (reference sequence). The CDR3 DNA reads TGTGCCACCCGGTGGGGGGGCGCGGGAGAGACCCAGTACTTC. It yields the protein CATRWGGAGETQYF.

For this clone: Other DNA sequences in this sample translate to the same CDR3. The rearrangement links TRBV12-3 or TRBV12-4 to TRBJ1-2, with D possibly matching TRBD1 (5 bases). The V end was cut by 4 bases, the J end by 4 bases, with 7 bases between. The CDR3 sequence is 12 residues long. For the CDR3, the DNA is TGTGCCAGCAGTTCGGGGGGCTATGGCTACACCTTC. Its protein product is CASSSGGYGYTF.

This chain links TRBV6-6 with TRBJ2-7, with 8 positions matching TRBD2. The germline CDR1 and CDR2 sequences are MNHNY and SVGAGI (reference sequence). The CDR3 runs 15 residues. V shed 0 bases, J shed 5 bases, and the junction held 6 bases outside the gene matches. CDR3 nucleotide sequence: TGTGCCAGCAGTTACTCTGGCGTTAGCGGGAACGAGCAGTACTTC. Translating gives CASSYSGVSGNEQYF.

The chain uses TRBV27 and TRBJ2-1; TRBD2 matches 11 bases. The CDR3 loop spans 14 amino acids. V was pared by 5 bases and J by 6 bases, with 3 bases of the junction left unmatched. Germline V gene sequence: CDR1 MNHEY, CDR2 SMNVEV (reference sequence). The CDR3 region is CASSALAGANEQFF. In DNA, the CDR3 is TGTGCCAGCAGTGCACTAGCGGGGGCCAATGAGCAGTTCTTC.

J is TRBJ2-5 and V is TRBV3-1 (or the pseudogene TRBV3-2); 7 nucleotides line up with TRBD1. From germline, CDR1 is LGHDT and CDR2 YNNKEL (reference sequence). With V trimmed by 2 bases and J by 2 bases, 2 bases remained unmatched. This CDR3 spans 14 amino acids. The CDR3 region has the DNA TGTGCCAGCAGCCAAATGACAGGGCAAGAGACCCAGTACTTC. Translated, it gives CASSQMTGQETQYF.

The sample holds a few counts of this clone. The V call is TRBV7-2, the J call TRBJ2-2; D ambiguous. The germline V and J ends were trimmed by 2 bases and 1 base, with 8 bases remaining between them. The CDR3 runs to 15 residues. Germline CDR1 is SGHTA and CDR2 is FQGNSA. In nucleotides, the CDR3 is TGTGCCAGCAGCTTAACAGTTTTGAACACCGGGGAGCTGTTTTTT. Protein: CASSLTVLNTGELFF.

This chain connects TRBV10-2 to TRBJ1-5, with D maybe TRBD1 (6 bases). The CDR3 extends over 13 amino acids. Trimming removed 4 bases at V and 7 bases at J, with 11 bases between. Looked up from germline, CDR1 is WSHSY and CDR2 is SAAADI. For the CDR3, the DNA is TGCGCCAGCAGTGGGGGGGGCGGGCAGCCCCAGCATTTT. It codes for CASSGGGGQPQHF.

Only one count was recorded for this clone. This chain joins TRBV23-1 and TRBJ1-6; 10 bases agree with TRBD1. TRBV23-1 belongs to the ORF category, with a function that is uncertain. V dropped 6 bases and J dropped 7; count of bases not matched to a gene: 6. The CDR3 runs 15 residues. The CDR3, as DNA: TGCGCCAGCAGCCCTACGGGACAGGGGAATTCACCCCTCCACTTT. Translation gives CASSPTGQGNSPLHF.

The gene calls are TRBV28 and TRBJ2-5; 7 nucleotides align to TRBD1. Trimming at V came to 6 bases and at J to 3 bases, leaving 7 bases not matched to a gene. CDR3 size: 14 residues. The germline CDR1 and CDR2 sequences are MDHEN and SYDVKM. The CDR3 protein is CASRLTGTKETQYF. In DNA form, the CDR3 reads TGTGCCAGCAGACTGACAGGGACGAAAGAGACCCAGTACTTC.

The chain links TRBV4-3 to TRBJ2-4; tentative D call: TRBD2 (5 bases). Germline V CDR1 and CDR2: LGHNA, YSLEER. Deletions cut 3 bases from V and 0 bases from J, with 15 bases between. The CDR3 runs 17 residues. The CDR3 region has the DNA TGCGCCAGCAGCCAGACCCAGCGGACGATAGCCAAAAACATTCAGTACTTC. This encodes CASSQTQRTIAKNIQYF.

This chain connects TRBV13 to TRBJ2-6; D is possibly TRBD2 (5 bases). Germline CDR1 and CDR2: PRHDT and FYEKMQ (reference sequence). The CDR3 has 18 residues. V was shortened by 0 bases and J by 0 bases, with 12 bases between the two germline ends. DNA for the CDR3: TGTGCCAGCAGCTTAGGGGCGGGCGGAAGCTCTGGGGCCAACGTCCTGACTTTC. Translation gives CASSLGAGGSSGANVLTF.

The chain links TRBV23-1 to TRBJ2-1; 7 positions match TRBD2. TRBV23-1 is an open reading frame, and its role is uncertain. The CDR3 extends over 15 amino acids. The trim removed 7 bases at V and 5 bases at J, leaving 11 bases unmatched. The CDR3: CASMPATSRHNEQFF. CDR3 in DNA: TGCGCCAGCATGCCCGCGACTAGCCGGCACAATGAGCAGTTCTTC.

The V call is TRBV5-4, the J call TRBJ1-1; 9 nucleotides match TRBD1. J gave up 3 bases and V 5 bases, and 5 bases lay outside the gene matches. Germline V lookup: CDR1 SGHNT, CDR2 YYREEE (reference sequence). This CDR3 has 14 residues. The CDR3 loop reads CASSPGQGYTEAFF. The CDR3 DNA reads TGTGCCAGCAGTCCGGGACAGGGATACACTGAAGCTTTCTTT. Filled out from reference TRBV5-4 and TRBJ1-1, the complete variable domain reads ETGVTQSPTHLIKTRGQQVTLRCSSQSGHNTVSWYQQALGQGPQFIFQYYREEENGRGNFPPRFSGLQFPNYSSELNVNALELDDSALYLCASSPGQGYTEAFFGQGTRLTVV.

This sequence joins TRBV28 and TRBJ1-6; 8 bases map to TRBD1. The CDR3 runs 16 residues. J was trimmed by 9 bases and V by 6 bases; bases with no gene match: 13. Germline V gene data show CDR1 as MDHEN and CDR2 as SYDVKM. The CDR3 DNA follows: TGTGCCAGCAGCATAAGGGACAGGCTAAGGGGTTCACCCCTCCACTTT. Translation: CASSIRDRLRGSPLHF.

The rearrangement uses TRBV7-8 and TRBJ1-2; D is perhaps TRBD1 (6 bases). From germline, CDR1 is SGHVS and CDR2 FQNEAQ. This CDR3 spans 14 amino acids. V was cut by 2 bases and J by 3 bases, with 10 bases left in between. DNA for the CDR3: TGTGCCAGCAGCTTAACGGACAGAGACTATGGCTACACCTTC. Protein product: CASSLTDRDYGYTF.